This T cell receptor beta chain was sequenced during a study of memory CD4+ T cells and cytomegalovirus serostatus. General study points: Suggested: most of the CMV-linked TCR signature lies in CD4+ memory cells.

TCRdb keeps only in-frame clones here, not all; method: immunoSEQ multiplex PCR. The data contain about 44,000 clones, over 60% of them singletons. Germline V gives CDR1 SEHNR, CDR2 FQNEAQ (reference sequence). CDR3 length equals 15 residues. Unmatched junction bases numbered 6, after V lost 5 bases and J lost 1 base. Single viable CD3+CD4+CD8-CD45RO+ cells were sorted as the memory CD4+ T cells. As to this clone: Its matching antigen is unknown.

The origin of this receptor is an adult in good health and CMV-seronegative. Sequencing input: memory CD4+ T cells from blood. This chain joins TRBV7-9 and TRBJ1-1; 8 bases agree with TRBD1. Here the CDR3 reads CASSRVGTGNTEAFF. In nucleotides, the CDR3 is TGTGCCAGCAGCCGCGTGGGGACAGGGAACACTGAAGCTTTCTTT. The full variable domain, its missing parts supplied by reference TRBV7-9 and TRBJ1-1, is DTGVSQNPRHKITKRGQNVTFRCDPISEHNRLYWYRQTLGQGPEFLTYFQNEAQLEKSRLLSDRFSAERPKGSFSTLEIQRTEQGDSAMYLCASSRVGTGNTEAFFGQGTRLTVV.